Listed here are 18 T cell receptor beta chains from one sample, sequenced in a study of vaccination and CD4 T cells after COVID-19. As to treatment: roughly ten-day PBMC culture with coronavirus spike peptide pools or control peptides (ViraFEST assay). These TCRs are of unknown antigen specificity. Sequenced with the Oncomine TCR Beta short-read assay was DNA taken from cultured CD4+ T cells. TCRdb itself ran the PCR reads through MiXCR, one entry per CDR3 protein. The table records about 12,000 distinct CDR3 sequences, roughly 58% of them present only once. The sequencing sample was made of CD4+ T cells from blood, cultured in vitro. These receptors were collected from a human donor who had recovered from COVID-19.

This clonotype has only one observation. This chain uses TRBV7-2 with TRBJ2-5; a possible D gene is TRBD2 (7 bases). Trimming shortened V by 2 bases and J by 2 bases, and 24 bases separated the two germline ends. This CDR3 has 19 residues. Germline values: CDR1 SGHTA, CDR2 FQGNSA. DNA for the CDR3: TGTGCCAGCAGCTTAAAGGGGGGGGGGGTCCCCAGAGTTCAAGAGACCCAGTACTTC. Its protein product is CASSLKGGGVPRVQETQYF.

The chain is built from TRBV20-1 and TRBJ2-7; D is unclear. The CDR3 contains 11 residues. CDR1 and CDR2 from the germline V gene are DFQATT and SNEGSKA (reference sequence). Trimming took 3 bases from V and 3 from J, leaving 6 bases between them. The CDR3 loop is CSASLGYEQYF. CDR3 coding DNA: TGCAGTGCTAGTTTGGGCTACGAGCAGTACTTC.

The chain combines TRBV7-9 with TRBJ2-5; tentative D call: TRBD2 (5 bases). Germline CDR1 SEHNR, CDR2 FQNEAQ (reference sequence). V dropped 3 bases and J dropped 1 base, with 15 bases sitting between them. This CDR3 has 16 residues. CDR3 DNA sequence: TGTGCCAGCAGCTTCCTTTCTAGGACTGCCCAAGAGACCCAGTACTTC. Encoded protein: CASSFLSRTAQETQYF.

This chain joins TRBV6-1 and TRBJ2-5; tentatively, D is TRBD1 (5 bases). The V end was cut by 5 bases, the J end by 5 bases, with 15 bases between. CDR3 size: 14 residues. Germline V lookup: CDR1 MNHNS, CDR2 SASEGT. The CDR3 is CASSPMGLRETQYF. Written as DNA, the CDR3 is TGTGCCAGCAGTCCCATGGGGCTAAGGGAGACCCAGTACTTC.

This clonotype was observed a few times. The chain employs TRBV7-6 and TRBJ1-3, with D uncertain. The CDR3 covers 15 residues. Germline CDR1 and CDR2: SGHVS and FNYEAQ. V lost 5 bases, J lost 2 bases, and 13 bases lay in between. The CDR3 bases are TGTGCCAGCAGCCGCTCCGTCGGGGCTGGAAACACCATATATTTT. Its translation is CASSRSVGAGNTIYF.

The CDR3 DNA sequence: TGTGCCAGTACTAGGGGTTATGGCTACACCTTC. This codes for CASTRGYGYTF. The chain combines TRBV19 with TRBJ1-2; weak D call: TRBD1 (5 bases). Germline V CDR1 and CDR2: LNHDA, SQIVND (reference sequence). The CDR3 runs to 11 residues. The V end lost 7 bases, the J end lost 5 bases, and 8 bases lay between the germline ends.

The CDR3 DNA reads TGTGCCAGCAGCCATATGGTAGCGGGAGCCTTGTATACGCAGTATTTT. Translation gives CASSHMVAGALYTQYF. The gene calls are TRBV7-9 and TRBJ2-3; 9 positions agree with TRBD2. Germline V lookup: CDR1 SEHNR, CDR2 FQNEAQ (reference sequence). With 5 bases clipped from V and 7 bases from J, the junction kept 13 bases outside the gene matches. This CDR3 is 16 amino acids long. Supplemented by reference TRBV7-9 and TRBJ2-3, the full variable domain reads DTGVSQNPRHKITKRGQNVTFRCDPISEHNRLYWYRQTLGQGPEFLTYFQNEAQLEKSRLLSDRFSAERPKGSFSTLEIQRTEQGDSAMYLCASSHMVAGALYTQYFGPGTRLTVL.

The rearrangement uses TRBV7-9 and TRBJ2-1; D is undetermined. The CDR3 consists of 14 residues. Deletions cut 1 base from V and 6 bases from J, with 10 bases between. Germline V CDR1 and CDR2: SEHNR, FQNEAQ (reference sequence). CDR3 sequence (DNA): TGTGCCAGCAGCTTAGGTCCGAGAGGCAATGAGCAGTTCTTC. Translation gives CASSLGPRGNEQFF.

The rearrangement links TRBV18 to TRBJ1-5; no clear D. Germline assignment: CDR1 KGHSH and CDR2 LQKENI. V lost 1 base to trimming and J lost 4 bases, with 5 bases between them. The CDR3 spans 13 residues. This CDR3 reads CASSPQANQPQHF. The CDR3 coding sequence is TGTGCCAGCTCACCACAGGCGAATCAGCCCCAGCATTTT.

The chain recombines TRBV12-3 or TRBV12-4 with TRBJ1-5; 7 bases match TRBD1. J lost 7 bases, V lost 6 bases, and 9 bases had no gene match. The CDR3 is 14 amino acids. Here the CDR3 DNA reads TGTGCCAGCAGGGGTCAGGGGGATTGGCAGCCCCAGCATTTT. This translates into CASRGQGDWQPQHF.

The gene calls are TRBV20-1 and TRBJ2-7; 16 positions match TRBD2. V shed 5 bases and J 4 bases; nucleotides not matched to a gene: 5. CDR1 DFQATT and CDR2 SNEGSKA come from the germline V gene (reference sequence). This CDR3 has 15 amino acids. The CDR3 DNA reads as TGCAGTGCTCAGGGACTAGCGGGGGGGGAGTACGAGCAGTACTTC. The encoded protein is CSAQGLAGGEYEQYF.

The chain carries TRBV6-1 and TRBJ2-3; unclear D gene. The CDR3 is 16 residues long. CDR1 is MNHNS, CDR2 SASEGT, per germline. The germline V and J ends were trimmed by 7 bases and 0 bases, with 17 bases remaining between them. The DNA of the CDR3 is TGTGCCAGCAACCTTAGAACGGTATCTAGCACAGATACGCAGTATTTT. The encoded protein is CASNLRTVSSTDTQYF.

The J gene is TRBJ1-2, the V gene TRBV11-3, with 10 bases aligning to TRBD1. CDR3 length: 14 residues. The junction had 4 bases not matched to a gene; V was cut back by 5 bases and J by 4 bases. In germline, CDR1 is SGHNT, CDR2 YENEEA. The CDR3 DNA reads TGTGCCAGCAGCCTGACAGGGGGCACCTATGGCTACACCTTC. Its protein is CASSLTGGTYGYTF. The whole variable domain, remainder taken from reference TRBV11-3 and TRBJ1-2, is EAGVVQSPRYKIIEKKQPVAFWCNPISGHNTLYWYLQNLGQGPELLIRYENEEAVDDSQLPKDRFSAERLKGVDSTLKIQPAELGDSAVYLCASSLTGGTYGYTFGSGTRLTVV.

This clonotype was seen a few times. This chain links TRBV7-2 with TRBJ1-1; unclear D gene. V was cut by 0 bases and J by 0 bases, with 8 bases left in between. The CDR3 runs to 15 residues. Germline V gene lookup returns CDR1 SGHTA and CDR2 FQGNSA. The CDR3 region has the DNA TGTGCCAGCAGCTTAGCTTTTGGTATGAACACTGAAGCTTTCTTT. Translated, it gives CASSLAFGMNTEAFF. The entire variable domain, with the rest obtained from reference TRBV7-2 and TRBJ1-1, is as follows: GAGVSQSPSNKVTEKGKDVELRCDPISGHTALYWYRQSLGQGLEFLIYFQGNSAPDKSGLPSDRFSAERTGGSVSTLTIQRTQQEDSAVYLCASSLAFGMNTEAFFGQGTRLTVV.

In this sample, this clonotype turned up a few times. The CDR3 sequence is CSARDPGGPGETQYF. CDR3 DNA: TGCAGTGCTAGAGATCCGGGAGGGCCCGGGGAGACCCAGTACTTC. The V gene is TRBV20-1, the J gene TRBJ2-5; TRBD2 matches at 8 bases. With V trimmed by 0 bases and J by 5 bases, 8 bases remained unmatched. This CDR3 is built from 15 residues. CDR1 DFQATT and CDR2 SNEGSKA come from the germline V gene (reference sequence).

This clonotype was observed a handful of times. The V call is TRBV15, the J call TRBJ2-3; possibly TRBD1 for D (6 bases). Germline assignment: CDR1 LNHNV and CDR2 YYDKDF (reference sequence). The CDR3 covers 15 residues. V was trimmed by 3 bases and J by 1 base, leaving 11 bases between them. CDR3 in amino acids: CATSRMTGGTDTQYF. In nucleotides, the CDR3 is TGTGCCACCAGCAGGATGACAGGCGGCACAGATACGCAGTATTTT.

This chain connects TRBV7-2 to TRBJ2-3; 12 nucleotides agree with TRBD2. The germline gives CDR1 SGHTA, CDR2 FQGNSA. V lost 7 bases to trimming and J lost 5 bases; unmatched junction nucleotides: 7. CDR3 length equals 15 residues. CDR3 loop: CASTLAGGPGDTQYF. In DNA, the CDR3 is TGTGCCAGCACCCTAGCGGGGGGGCCGGGAGATACGCAGTATTTT.

The gene calls are TRBV7-9 and TRBJ1-2; D is uncertain. The V gene's germline CDR1 is SEHNR and CDR2 FQNEAQ (reference sequence). V was pared by 1 base and J by 0 bases, with 12 bases between. The CDR3 consists of 16 residues. The CDR3 spells CASSLDGRTSNYGYTF. CDR3 nucleotide sequence: TGTGCCAGCAGCTTAGATGGCAGAACTTCTAACTATGGCTACACCTTC. Variable domain in full (rest from reference TRBV7-9 and TRBJ1-2): DTGVSQNPRHKITKRGQNVTFRCDPISEHNRLYWYRQTLGQGPEFLTYFQNEAQLEKSRLLSDRFSAERPKGSFSTLEIQRTEQGDSAMYLCASSLDGRTSNYGYTFGSGTRLTVV.